This passage covers 4 T cell receptor beta chains from one sample sequenced in a study of T cells in Graves' hyperthyroidism and ophthalmopathy. Amplification of TCR beta CDR3 regions was performed using RNA transcripts as template. An initial round of RT-PCR targeting the TCR CDR3 relied on the HTBI primer set. MiXCR, run by TCRdb on the multiplex PCR reads, gives a single entry per CDR3 protein. The sample holds about 840,000 distinct CDR3 sequences, around 39% seen once. The sample was blood. The receptor set was obtained from a young man with Graves' hyperthyroidism.

This clonotype turned up a few times. CDR3 region: CASSLRTGAKEAFF. CDR3 sequence (DNA): TGTGCCAGCAGCTTGCGAACAGGGGCAAAGGAAGCTTTCTTT. This sequence joins TRBV5-8 and TRBJ1-1; 7 nucleotides agree with TRBD1. This CDR3 contains 14 residues. After removal of 1 base from V and 8 bases from J, the junction contained 8 bases not matched to a gene. Germline assignment: CDR1 SGHTS and CDR2 YDEGEE.

The chain has TRBV7-3 and TRBJ2-7; 7 nucleotides align to TRBD1. CDR3 length: 14 amino acids. Germline assignment: CDR1 SGHTA and CDR2 FQGTGA. V gave up 6 bases and J gave up 3 bases; unmatched junction bases: 8. The CDR3 loop is CASSPGQFFYEQYF. The CDR3 DNA follows: TGTGCCAGCAGTCCGGGACAGTTCTTCTACGAGCAGTACTTC.

The rearrangement uses TRBV12-3 or TRBV12-4 and TRBJ2-7, with D perhaps TRBD2 (6 bases). This CDR3 has 14 amino acids. Between the trimmed V and J ends, which lost 5 bases and 6 bases, there was a span of 17 bases. The chain's CDR3 is CASSLPGVAAEQYF. In DNA, the CDR3 is TGTGCCAGCAGTCTCCCGGGGGTAGCAGCCGAGCAGTACTTC.

A remark on this clonotype: A much larger clone is a single base away; this may be a read error. The rearrangement joins TRBV19 to TRBJ1-3; D is unresolved. The V and J ends lost 6 bases and 3 bases respectively, with 15 bases between them. From germline, CDR1 is LNHDA and CDR2 SQIVND (reference sequence). This CDR3 is 15 amino acids long. The DNA for the CDR3 is TGTGCCAGTAGCTCGCTTCGGGCAGGTGGAAACACCATATATTTT. The encoded protein is CASSSLRAGGNTIYF.